Sequencing of this T cell receptor beta chain was carried out in a study of memory CD4+ T cells and cytomegalovirus serostatus. Germline assignment: CDR1 SGHTA and CDR2 FQGNSA. The ends were cut back, 4 bases at V and 1 base at J, with 11 bases in the middle. This CDR3 contains 14 residues. Assay used: immunoSEQ multiplex PCR; TCRdb lists only in-frame clones, some missing. The profile covers around 50,000 clones, with roughly 80% appearing a single time and more than 0.95% taken by the ten largest. This clone is a singleton in its sample. Single viable CD3+CD4+CD8-CD45RO+ cells were sorted as the memory CD4+ T cells.

This TCR derives from an adult in good health and CMV-seropositive. The sequencing input was memory CD4+ T cells from blood. The rearrangement uses TRBV7-2 and TRBJ2-7; D is perhaps TRBD1 (5 bases). The CDR3 DNA sequence: TGTGCCAGCAGCTCCCCGACAGTTTCCTACGAGCAGTACTTC. It translates to CASSSPTVSYEQYF.